The clone carrying this T cell receptor (beta chain) was counted a single time. The source of the sample is a study of blood T cell repertoires in COVID-19. Across the study: T cells, B-cell-depleted T cells, or PBMCs provided the cDNA or gDNA that served as material.

The germline gives CDR1 DFQATT, CDR2 SNEGSKA (reference sequence). V lost 5 bases to trimming and J lost 5 bases, with 9 bases between them. This CDR3 is built from 11 residues. Sequencing used immunoSEQ multiplex PCR; TCRdb keeps in-frame clones, though not all of them. The top ten hold more than 4% of the sample, which has some 100,000 clones, around three quarters seen once. The chain is built from TRBV20-1 and TRBJ1-1; D is possibly TRBD1 (5 bases). The receptor was derived from a human donor in a cohort sampled during active or convalescent COVID-19. The specimen was peripheral blood. CDR3 in amino acids: CSAGTETEAFF. Written as DNA, the CDR3 is TGCAGTGCTGGGACTGAAACTGAAGCTTTCTTT.